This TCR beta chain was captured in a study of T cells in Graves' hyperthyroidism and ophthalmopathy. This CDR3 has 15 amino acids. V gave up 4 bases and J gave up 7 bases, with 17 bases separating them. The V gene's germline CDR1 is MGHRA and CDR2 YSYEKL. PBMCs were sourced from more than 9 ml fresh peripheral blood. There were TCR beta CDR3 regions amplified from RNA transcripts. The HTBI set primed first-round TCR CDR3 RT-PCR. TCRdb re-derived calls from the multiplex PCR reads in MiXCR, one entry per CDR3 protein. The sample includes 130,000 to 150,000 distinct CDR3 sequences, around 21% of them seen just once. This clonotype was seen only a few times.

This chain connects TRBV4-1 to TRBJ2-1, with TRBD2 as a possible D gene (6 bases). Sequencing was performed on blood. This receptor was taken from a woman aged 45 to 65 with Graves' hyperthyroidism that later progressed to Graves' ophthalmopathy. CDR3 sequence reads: CASSPSPEGVNEQFF. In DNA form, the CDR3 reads TGCGCCAGCAGCCCTTCCCCGGAGGGCGTAAATGAGCAGTTCTTC.